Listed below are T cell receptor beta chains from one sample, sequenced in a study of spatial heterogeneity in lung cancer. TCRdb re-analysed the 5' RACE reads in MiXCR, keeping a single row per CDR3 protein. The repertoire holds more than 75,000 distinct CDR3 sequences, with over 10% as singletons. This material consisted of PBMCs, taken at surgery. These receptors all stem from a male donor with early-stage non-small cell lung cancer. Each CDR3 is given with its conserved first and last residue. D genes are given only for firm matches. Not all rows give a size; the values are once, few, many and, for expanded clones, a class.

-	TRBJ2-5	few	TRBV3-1	CASSPIGSGETQYF	TGTGCCAGCAGCCCAATCGGGAGCGGAGAGACCCAGTACTTC
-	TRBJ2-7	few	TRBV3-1	CASSLERRSYEQYF	TGTGCCAGCAGCCTTGAGCGGCGCTCCTACGAGCAGTACTTC
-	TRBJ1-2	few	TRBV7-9	CASSLDPQVGGYTF	TGTGCCAGCAGCTTAGACCCGCAGGTTGGAGGCTACACCTTC
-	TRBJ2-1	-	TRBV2	CASSEMFAYNEQFF	TGTGCCAGCAGTGAAATGTTCGCCTACAATGAGCAGTTCTTC
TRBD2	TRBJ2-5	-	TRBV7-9	CASSPTGLKETQYF	TGTGCCAGCAGTCCCACGGGACTAAAAGAGACCCAGTACTTC
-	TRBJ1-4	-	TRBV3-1	CASSQVPLATNEKLFF	TGTGCCAGCAGCCAAGTTCCCCTTGCAACTAATGAAAAACTGTTTTTT
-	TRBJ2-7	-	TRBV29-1	CSVISGTTLYEQYF	TGCAGCGTAATATCCGGGACAACCCTCTACGAGCAGTACTTC
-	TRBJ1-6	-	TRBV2	CASSEEGSPLHF	TGTGCCAGCAGTGAAGAGGGTTCACCCCTCCACTTT
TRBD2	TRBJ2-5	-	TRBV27	CASSLYAGGPQETQYF	TGTGCCAGCAGTTTATATGCGGGAGGGCCCCAAGAGACCCAGTACTTC
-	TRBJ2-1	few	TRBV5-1	CASSSPPGDEQFF	TGCGCCAGCAGCTCCCCACCCGGCGATGAGCAGTTCTTC
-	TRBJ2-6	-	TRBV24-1	CATSDPNTALGANVLTF	TGTGCCACCAGTGATCCCAACACGGCACTGGGGGCCAACGTCCTGACTTTC
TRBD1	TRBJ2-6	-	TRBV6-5	CASTFRDRGPAGANVLTF	TGTGCCAGCACCTTCCGGGACAGGGGGCCAGCTGGGGCCAACGTCCTGACTTTC
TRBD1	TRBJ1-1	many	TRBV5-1	CASSSNIGQGNTEAFF	TGCGCCAGCAGCTCGAACATAGGACAGGGGAACACTGAAGCTTTCTTT
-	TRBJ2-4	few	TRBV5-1	CASSLDPGGGNIQYF	TGCGCCAGCAGCTTGGATCCGGGTGGTGGAAACATTCAGTACTTC
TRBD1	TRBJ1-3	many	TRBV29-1	CSVPGQGVHSGNTIYF	TGCAGCGTCCCTGGACAGGGCGTACACTCTGGAAACACCATATATTTT
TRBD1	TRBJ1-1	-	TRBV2	CASTITGQATNTEAFF	TGTGCCAGCACTATTACCGGACAGGCGACGAACACTGAAGCTTTCTTT
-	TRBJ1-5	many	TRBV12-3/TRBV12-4	CASSQLTGQPQHF	TGTGCCAGCAGTCAACTCACGGGACAGCCCCAGCATTTT
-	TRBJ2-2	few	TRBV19	CASSMSGPGELFF	TGTGCCAGTAGTATGTCCGGGCCCGGGGAGCTGTTTTTT
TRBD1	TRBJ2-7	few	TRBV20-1	CSAYASGQPLEQYF	TGCAGCGCGTACGCATCGGGACAGCCCTTAGAGCAGTACTTC
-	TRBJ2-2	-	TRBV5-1	CASSATTSSNTGELFF	TGCGCCAGCAGCGCCACGACTAGTTCGAACACCGGGGAGCTGTTTTTT
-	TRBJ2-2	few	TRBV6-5	CASRVPGTEGAGELFF	TGTGCCAGCAGAGTTCCGGGAACAGAGGGAGCCGGGGAGCTGTTTTTT
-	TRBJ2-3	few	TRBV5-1	CASSRIEIGKDTQYF	TGCGCCAGCAGCCGGATCGAGATCGGTAAAGATACGCAGTATTTT
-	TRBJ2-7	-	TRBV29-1	CSVAEQYEQYF	TGCAGCGTTGCCGAGCAGTACGAGCAGTACTTC
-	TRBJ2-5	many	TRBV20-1	CSVPYLQETQYF	TGCAGTGTCCCTTATTTGCAAGAGACCCAGTACTTC
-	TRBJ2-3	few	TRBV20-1	CSALKLALSLRTDTQYF	TGCAGTGCCTTGAAGCTAGCGTTGAGTCTGCGGACAGATACGCAGTATTTT
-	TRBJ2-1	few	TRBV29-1	CSPKKGNEQFF	TGCAGCCCCAAGAAGGGTAATGAGCAGTTCTTC
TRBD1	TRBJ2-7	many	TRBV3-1	CASSRLDREGYEQYF	TGTGCCAGCAGCCGCCTAGACAGGGAAGGCTACGAGCAGTACTTC
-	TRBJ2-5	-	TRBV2	CASSESETQYF	TGTGCCAGCAGTGAATCGGAGACCCAGTACTTC
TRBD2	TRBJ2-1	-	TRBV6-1	CASSEGLAVYNEQFF	TGTGCCAGCAGTGAGGGACTAGCGGTTTACAATGAGCAGTTCTTC